The T cell receptor (beta chain) under discussion was sequenced for a study of beta chain features in type 1 diabetes. The germline V gene has CDR1 SNHLY and CDR2 FYNNEI. There are 12 residues in the CDR3. Trimming removed 4 bases at V and 2 bases at J, with 6 bases between. Reverse transcription of all isolated RNA meant that expressed TCRB transcripts were sequenced. Data came from immunoSEQ multiplex PCR; TCRdb stores just in-frame clones and leaves some out. The data show some 220,000 clones, roughly a tenth seen once. The sequencing sample was made of central memory CD4+ T cells from blood. The chain recombines TRBV2 with TRBJ2-7; D remains unclear. The TCR originated in a young man in good health. The CDR3 sequence: CASSVTTYEQYF. The DNA of the CDR3 is TGTGCCAGCAGTGTGACCACCTACGAGCAGTACTTC.